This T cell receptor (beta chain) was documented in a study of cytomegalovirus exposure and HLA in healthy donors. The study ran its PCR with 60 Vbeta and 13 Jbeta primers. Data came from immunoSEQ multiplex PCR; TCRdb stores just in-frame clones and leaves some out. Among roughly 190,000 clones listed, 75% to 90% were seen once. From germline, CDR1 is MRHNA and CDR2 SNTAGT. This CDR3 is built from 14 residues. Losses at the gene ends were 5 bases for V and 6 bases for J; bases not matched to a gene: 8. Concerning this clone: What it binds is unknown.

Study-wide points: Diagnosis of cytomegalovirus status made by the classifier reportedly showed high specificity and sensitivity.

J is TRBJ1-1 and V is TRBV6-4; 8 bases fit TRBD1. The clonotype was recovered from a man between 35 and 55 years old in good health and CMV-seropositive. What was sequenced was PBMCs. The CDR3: CASSSDRVEAEAFF. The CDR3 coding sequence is TGTGCCAGCAGTTCGGACAGGGTCGAGGCTGAAGCTTTCTTT.